A single sample gave rise to the 7 T cell receptor beta chains below, sequenced in a study of T cells after posttransplantation cyclophosphamide. The naive gate required viable CD3+CD4+ or CD3+CD8+ cells with CCR7+CD45RA+CD45RO-CD95-CD27+CD28+ phenotype. The table came from immunoSEQ multiplex PCR; TCRdb's copy has only in-frame clones and leaves some out. The table has about 30,000 clones, around 90% seen once. Material for sequencing was naive CD4+ T cells sorted from blood. These receptors originate from a man between 25 and 39 years old in good health and a related stem cell transplant donor.

This clone was detected only once. This chain uses TRBV18 with TRBJ2-5; 12 nucleotides line up with TRBD2. CDR1 and CDR2 (germline): KGHSH, LQKENI. Trimming at V came to 3 bases and at J to 0 bases, leaving 5 bases not matched to a gene. CDR3 length: 17 residues. The CDR3 DNA sequence: TGTGCCAGCTCACCCCGGACTAGCGGGGCGAACCAAGAGACCCAGTACTTC. Protein: CASSPRTSGANQETQYF. The variable domain in full, completed from reference TRBV18 and TRBJ2-5, reads NAGVMQNPRHLVRRRGQEARLRCSPMKGHSHVYWYRQLPEEGLKFMVYLQKENIIDESGMPKERFSAEFPKEGPSILRIQQVVRGDSAAYFCASSPRTSGANQETQYFGPGTRLLVL.

This clone was recorded only once. The chain recombines TRBV6-1 with TRBJ1-3; weak D call: TRBD1 (5 bases). Germline CDR1 reads MNHNS; CDR2 reads SASEGT. V shed 2 bases and J shed 4 bases, with 9 bases lying between them. The CDR3 totals 14 residues. DNA of the CDR3: TGTGCCAGCAGTGAACTTAGGGGAGGAAACACCATATATTTT. Translation: CASSELRGGNTIYF.

V gene TRBV6-9 combines with J gene TRBJ2-7, with TRBD2 matching over 10 bases. CDR1 MNHGY and CDR2 SVAAGI come from the germline V gene. CDR3 length: 17 amino acids. With 5 bases clipped from V and 1 base from J, the junction kept 11 bases outside the gene matches. The CDR3 coding sequence is TGTGCCAGCAGTCCTAACCATAGCGGGGGGTCTTCCTACGAGCAGTACTTC. It specifies CASSPNHSGGSSYEQYF.

The chain recombines TRBV10-2 with TRBJ2-2; 10 bases map to TRBD2. Trimming cost V 4 bases and J 1 base; bases outside gene matches: 3. The CDR3 has 16 residues. Germline CDR1 and CDR2: WSHSY and SAAADI. CDR3 protein: CASSALAGGNTGELFF. The DNA for the CDR3 is TGCGCCAGCAGTGCCTTAGCGGGGGGGAACACCGGGGAGCTGTTTTTT.

This clone occurred once. The CDR3: CASKTALPYEQYF. Here the CDR3 DNA reads TGTGCCAGCAAGACAGCTCTACCGTACGAGCAGTACTTC. V gene TRBV2 combines with J gene TRBJ2-7, with D perhaps matching TRBD1 (5 bases). The CDR3 covers 13 residues. V lost 7 bases, J lost 4 bases, and 14 bases lay in between. Germline V gives CDR1 SNHLY, CDR2 FYNNEI.

The V and J genes are TRBV18 and TRBJ2-1; maybe TRBD2 (6 bases). V shed 6 bases and J shed 9 bases, with 12 bases lying between them. Germline V gives CDR1 KGHSH, CDR2 LQKENI. The CDR3 contains 12 residues. CDR3 nucleotides: TGTGCCAGCTCCCCGAGGAGGGGTGAGCAGTTCTTC. The encoded protein is CASSPRRGEQFF.

The chain is built from TRBV5-6 and TRBJ2-7; the D gene is possibly TRBD1 (6 bases). Per the germline V gene, CDR1 is SGHDT and CDR2 is YYEEEE. The CDR3 is 14 residues long. V was pared by 0 bases and J by 7 bases, with 14 bases between. The CDR3 spells CASSLVWTAWEQYF. The CDR3 DNA sequence: TGTGCCAGCAGCTTGGTTTGGACAGCCTGGGAGCAGTACTTC.